A selection of T cell receptor beta chains follows, all from one sample in a study of neurological immune-mediated disorders. TCRdb processed the 5' RACE reads anew with MiXCR; each CDR3 protein has one entry. Among about 59,000 distinct CDR3 sequences, more than 20% were seen once, and the ten largest hold less than 6%. Input material: PBMCs. These TCRs come from a man aged 60 to 75 with HTLV-1-associated myelopathy (HAM/TSP). Both conserved end residues are part of each CDR3. D genes are given only for firm matches. The size of a clone is reported for some rows only, either as once, few or many, or as a class for expanded clones.

TRBV5-1	TRBD2	medium-sized	TRBJ2-5	CASSLALLTSGKETQYF	TGCGCCAGCAGCTTGGCACTACTGACTAGCGGGAAAGAGACCCAGTACTTC
TRBV28	NA	NA	TRBJ2-3	CASSPRTSRETQYFGPGTDTQYF	NA
TRBV4-1	TRBD2	many	TRBJ2-1	CASSQGLAGENEQFF	TGCGCCAGCAGCCAGGGACTAGCGGGAGAAAATGAGCAGTTCTTC
TRBV7-2	NA	many	TRBJ2-4	CASSLETGRAKNIQYF	TGTGCCAGCAGCTTAGAAACAGGGAGGGCCAAAAACATTCAGTACTTC
TRBV7-9	TRBD1	many	TRBJ1-4	CASSYDLAGGTNEKLFF	TGTGCCAGCAGCTACGACCTCGCAGGGGGCACTAATGAAAAACTGTTTTTT
TRBV20-1	TRBD1	few	TRBJ1-4	CSAPGTGATNEKLFF	TGCAGTGCTCCCGGGACAGGGGCAACTAATGAAAAACTGTTTTTT
TRBV14	TRBD2	many	TRBJ2-1	CASSQEVTSGKREQFF	TGTGCCAGCAGCCAAGAGGTGACTAGCGGGAAGAGAGAGCAGTTCTTC
TRBV7-8	TRBD2	many	TRBJ2-1	CASSLQAGAPFNEQFF	TGTGCCAGCAGCTTACAAGCGGGAGCCCCTTTCAATGAGCAGTTCTTC
TRBV5-1	NA	many	TRBJ2-5	CASSLGRPGETQYF	TGCGCCAGCAGCTTGGGACGACCGGGGGAGACCCAGTACTTC
TRBV2	NA	medium-sized	TRBJ2-2	CATRDDTGELFF	TGTGCCACTCGGGACGACACCGGGGAGCTGTTTTTT
TRBV6-5	NA	many	TRBJ1-5	CASRPDTDENQPQHF	TGTGCCAGCAGACCAGACACCGATGAGAATCAGCCCCAGCATTTT
TRBV20-1	NA	many	TRBJ2-5	CSARVLGRETQYF	TGCAGTGCTAGAGTATTGGGACGAGAGACCCAGTACTTC
TRBV9	NA	many	TRBJ2-1	CASSVGTSRASTRNEQFF	TGTGCCAGCAGCGTAGGGACCTCCAGGGCCAGCACGCGTAATGAGCAGTTCTTC
TRBV30	NA	NA	TRBJ1-3	CAWSAGIHSGNTIYF	TGTGCCTGGAGTGCAGGGATTCACTCTGGAAACACCATATATTTT
TRBV27	NA	many	TRBJ2-3	CASRTRGAGAAHTQYF	TGTGCCAGCAGGACCAGGGGGGCAGGGGCGGCGCATACGCAGTATTTT
TRBV20-1	TRBD2	many	TRBJ2-1	CSARIRSGENNEQFF	TGCAGTGCTAGAATACGTAGCGGGGAGAACAATGAGCAGTTCTTC
TRBV20-1	NA	NA	TRBJ1-2	CSASIRTGGYTF	TGCAGTGCTAGTATCAGGACGGGAGGCTACACCTTC
TRBV20-1	TRBD2	many	TRBJ2-5	CSARDPTSGETQYF	TGCAGTGCTAGAGATCCGACTAGCGGAGAGACCCAGTACTTC
TRBV2	NA	NA	TRBJ2-5	CASSEEQGKTQYF	TGTGCCAGCAGTGAAGAGCAAGGGAAGACCCAGTACTTC
TRBV7-2	NA	many	TRBJ2-3	CASTLRRGHTDTQYF	TGTGCCAGCACCCTACGAAGGGGCCACACAGATACGCAGTATTTT
TRBV5-5	NA	many	TRBJ2-2	CASSTGQSRNTGELFF	TGTGCCAGCAGCACTGGACAGTCAAGGAACACCGGGGAGCTGTTTTTT
TRBV28	TRBD1	NA	TRBJ2-2	CASIRGLNTGELFF	TGTGCCAGCATAAGGGGGCTTAACACCGGGGAGCTGTTTTTT
TRBV5-1	NA	many	TRBJ2-1	CASSLPGNEQFF	TGCGCCAGCAGCCTTCCGGGTAATGAGCAGTTCTTC
TRBV20-1	NA	many	TRBJ2-7	CSARDSRGLTIGEQYF	TGCAGTGCTAGAGATTCCCGGGGTCTCACGATTGGCGAGCAGTACTTC
TRBV20-1	TRBD2	many	TRBJ2-3	CSARAWASGSGSDTQYF	TGCAGTGCTAGAGCGTGGGCTAGCGGGAGTGGTTCAGATACGCAGTATTTT
TRBV20-1	TRBD2	NA	TRBJ2-3	CSARDISGRKDTQYF	TGCAGTGCTAGAGATATTAGCGGGAGAAAAGATACGCAGTATTTT
TRBV3-1	TRBD1	many	TRBJ2-1	CASSQAGGRYNEQFF	TGTGCCAGCAGCCAAGCAGGGGGCCGGTACAATGAGCAGTTCTTC
TRBV20-1	NA	many	TRBJ2-5	CSATRGIETQYF	TGCAGTGCTACACGAGGGATAGAGACCCAGTACTTC
TRBV5-1	NA	many	TRBJ2-5	CASSLSAEETQYF	TGCGCCAGCAGCTTGTCGGCAGAAGAGACCCAGTACTTC